The 29 T cell receptor beta chains listed next were all sequenced from one sample in a study of blood T cell repertoires in COVID-19. Sequencing used immunoSEQ multiplex PCR; TCRdb keeps in-frame clones, though not all of them. Here the sample spans some 260,000 clones, over 75% being singletons. The specimen sequenced was peripheral blood. The receptors shown here come from a human donor in a cohort sampled during active COVID-19.

The rearrangement uses TRBV7-9 and TRBJ2-7, with TRBD1 matching 10 bases. This CDR3 comprises 13 residues. Germline CDR1 is SEHNR and CDR2 is FQNEAQ (reference sequence). Unmatched junction bases numbered 1, after V lost 3 bases and J lost 5 bases. For the CDR3, the DNA is TGTGCCAGCAGCTTCGGACAGGGGGACGAGCAGTACTTC. It is translated as CASSFGQGDEQYF.

The V and J genes are TRBV11-2 and TRBJ1-2; D is unresolved. There are 12 residues in the CDR3. Germline CDR1 and CDR2: SGHAT and FQNNGV. V was clipped by 1 base and J by 8 bases, with 8 bases between them. CDR3 sequence reads: CASSLAGGGYTF. The CDR3 coding sequence is TGTGCCAGCAGCTTAGCGGGAGGCGGCTACACCTTC. Full variable domain (remainder filled in from reference TRBV11-2 and TRBJ1-2): EAGVAQSPRYKIIEKRQSVAFWCNPISGHATLYWYQQILGQGPKLLIQFQNNGVVDDSQLPKDRFSAERLKGVDSTLKIQPAKLEDSAVYLCASSLAGGGYTFGSGTRLTVV.

About this clone itself: Distinct nucleotide sequences in the sample also encode this CDR3. V and J are TRBV5-4 and TRBJ1-1, with 8 nucleotides matching TRBD1. This CDR3 is built from 13 residues. Germline loops: CDR1 SGHNT, CDR2 YYREEE (reference sequence). With V trimmed by 1 base and J by 4 bases, 0 bases remained unmatched. CDR3 residues: CASSLQGATEAFF. For the CDR3, the DNA is TGTGCCAGCAGCTTGCAGGGGGCCACTGAAGCTTTCTTT. Variable domain in full (rest from reference TRBV5-4 and TRBJ1-1): ETGVTQSPTHLIKTRGQQVTLRCSSQSGHNTVSWYQQALGQGPQFIFQYYREEENGRGNFPPRFSGLQFPNYSSELNVNALELDDSALYLCASSLQGATEAFFGQGTRLTVV.

The chain combines TRBV7-8 with TRBJ1-2; perhaps TRBD1 as D (5 bases). V shed 3 bases and J shed 5 bases, with 28 bases lying between them. CDR3 size: 19 residues. CDR1 is SGHVS and CDR2 is FQNEAQ in the germline V gene. The CDR3 sequence: CASSFLIRTRQKTTYGYTF. As DNA, the CDR3 is TGTGCCAGCAGCTTCCTCATCCGTACACGACAGAAAACTACTTATGGCTACACCTTC.

The chain couples TRBV6-4 to TRBJ2-6; D not certain. In germline, CDR1 is MRHNA, CDR2 SNTAGT. The germline V and J ends were trimmed by 5 bases and 2 bases, with 10 bases remaining between them. CDR3 size: 15 residues. The CDR3 loop is CASSKGETGANVLTF. CDR3 in DNA: TGTGCCAGCAGTAAAGGAGAGACTGGGGCCAACGTCCTGACTTTC.

The rearrangement links TRBV7-9 to TRBJ1-3; D perhaps matches TRBD1 (6 bases). V lost 2 bases to trimming and J lost 3 bases, with 11 bases between them. CDR1 is SEHNR, CDR2 FQNEAQ, per germline (reference sequence). The CDR3 contains 15 residues. CDR3 amino acids: CASSLKQGIGNTIYF. CDR3 nucleotide sequence: TGTGCCAGCAGCTTAAAACAGGGAATTGGAAACACCATATATTTT.

The chain links TRBV4-1 to TRBJ2-7; 7 nucleotides agree with TRBD2. Germline CDR1 and CDR2: MGHRA and YSYEKL. J gave up 2 bases and V 5 bases, and 6 bases lay outside the gene matches. The CDR3 spans 14 residues. This chain's CDR3 is CASSGTTQTYEQYF. DNA for the CDR3: TGCGCCAGCAGCGGGACTACCCAGACCTACGAGCAGTACTTC.

This clone was recorded only once. The chain recombines TRBV9 with TRBJ2-1, with 8 positions matching TRBD2. In germline, CDR1 is SGDLS, CDR2 YYNGEE. This CDR3 spans 14 amino acids. Unmatched junction bases numbered 7, after V lost 4 bases and J lost 7 bases. The CDR3 here is CASSPAGGGNEQFF. In DNA form, the CDR3 reads TGTGCCAGCAGCCCCGCGGGCGGGGGGAATGAGCAGTTCTTC.

The V and J genes are TRBV27 and TRBJ1-5; tentatively, D is TRBD1 (6 bases). V lost 4 bases to trimming and J lost 1 base, with 11 bases between them. The CDR3 is made up of 15 amino acids. Germline V gives CDR1 MNHEY, CDR2 SMNVEV (reference sequence). The CDR3 spells CASSSTGDSNQPQHF. The CDR3 DNA is TGTGCCAGCAGTTCGACAGGTGACAGCAATCAGCCCCAGCATTTT.

The chain combines TRBV7-2 with TRBJ1-2, with 10 nucleotides matching TRBD1. V shed 1 base and J 1 base; nucleotides not matched to a gene: 3. From germline, CDR1 is SGHTA and CDR2 FQGNSA. CDR3 size: 16 residues. CDR3 region: CASSLVGTGDNYGYTF. The DNA of the CDR3 is TGTGCCAGCAGCTTAGTAGGGACAGGGGATAACTATGGCTACACCTTC. Combining the CDR3 with reference TRBV7-2 and TRBJ1-2 gives the whole variable domain GAGVSQSPSNKVTEKGKDVELRCDPISGHTALYWYRQSLGQGLEFLIYFQGNSAPDKSGLPSDRFSAERTGGSVSTLTIQRTQQEDSAVYLCASSLVGTGDNYGYTFGSGTRLTVV.

This chain joins TRBV27 and TRBJ1-4, with 11 bases that match TRBD1. Germline loops: CDR1 MNHEY, CDR2 SMNVEV (reference sequence). The CDR3 has 14 residues. Germline trimming cut 3 bases from V and 7 bases from J; bases unmatched to any gene: 1. Here the CDR3 reads CASSLDRGLEKLFF. CDR3 nucleotides: TGTGCCAGCAGTTTGGACAGGGGGCTTGAAAAACTGTTTTTT.

The V call is TRBV7-2, the J call TRBJ2-2; possibly TRBD1 for D (6 bases). V lost 11 bases, J lost 1 base, and 11 bases lay in between. The germline V gene has CDR1 SGHTA and CDR2 FQGNSA. The CDR3 contains 13 residues. The CDR3 loop reads CALWTVNTGELFF. The DNA for the CDR3 is TGTGCCCTTTGGACAGTGAACACCGGGGAGCTGTTTTTT.

The rearrangement links TRBV6-5 to TRBJ2-1, with 8 bases lining up with TRBD2. The CDR3 spans 12 residues. Trimming removed 6 bases from V and 6 bases from J; junction bases left unmatched: 1. CDR1 MNHEY and CDR2 SVGAGI come from the germline V gene. For the CDR3, the DNA is TGTGCCAGCAGGCTAGCGGGCAATGAGCAGTTCTTC. This gives the protein CASRLAGNEQFF.

This chain connects TRBV3-1 (or the pseudogene TRBV3-2) to TRBJ2-3, with 9 bases lining up with TRBD2. The ends lost 0 bases at V and 5 bases at J; junction bases unmatched: 6. The germline CDR1 and CDR2 sequences are LGHDT and YNNKEL (reference sequence). This CDR3 comprises 16 residues. DNA of the CDR3: TGTGCCAGCAGCCAAGAGGTAGCGGGAGCAGGAGATACGCAGTATTTT. Translation: CASSQEVAGAGDTQYF.

The chain combines TRBV10-3 with TRBJ1-2; 12 bases are a match to TRBD1. The V segment lost 10 bases and the J segment 6 bases; nucleotides outside the gene matches: 12. Germline assignment: CDR1 ENHRY and CDR2 SYGVKD. There are 15 residues in the CDR3. The CDR3 DNA follows: TGTGCCAGCACGGGACAGGGGGCGCCTTCAGATGGCTACACCTTC. Translated: CASTGQGAPSDGYTF.

The chain carries TRBV28 and TRBJ2-7, with 12 positions matching TRBD2. Germline loops: CDR1 MDHEN, CDR2 SYDVKM. The CDR3 has 14 amino acids. The J segment lost 6 bases and the V segment lost 7 bases, leaving 7 bases of the junction unmatched. The CDR3 DNA reads TGTGCCAGCATGCCCGGACTAGCGGGAAGCGAGCAGTACTTC. It encodes CASMPGLAGSEQYF.

The genes are TRBV5-4 and TRBJ2-2, with TRBD2 as a possible D gene (6 bases). Germline V gene lookup returns CDR1 SGHNT and CDR2 YYREEE (reference sequence). The ends were cut back, 3 bases at V and 10 bases at J, with 16 bases in the middle. This CDR3 comprises 14 residues. This chain's CDR3 is CASSWAGGVEELFF. As DNA, the CDR3 is TGTGCCAGCAGCTGGGCCGGAGGGGTTGAGGAGCTGTTTTTT. Using reference TRBV5-4 and TRBJ2-2 for the parts outside the CDR3, the full variable domain is ETGVTQSPTHLIKTRGQQVTLRCSSQSGHNTVSWYQQALGQGPQFIFQYYREEENGRGNFPPRFSGLQFPNYSSELNVNALELDDSALYLCASSWAGGVEELFFGEGSRLTVL.

CDR3 in amino acids: CASSLSLNTEAFF. In DNA form, the CDR3 reads TGTGCCAGCAGCTTGAGTCTGAACACTGAAGCTTTCTTT. The chain has TRBV12-3 or TRBV12-4 and TRBJ1-1; D is ambiguous. This CDR3 spans 13 amino acids. V was clipped by 6 bases and J by 0 bases, with 8 bases between them.

The chain is built from TRBV3-1 (or the pseudogene TRBV3-2) and TRBJ1-1, with D tentatively TRBD1 (5 bases). Germline-derived CDR1 and CDR2 are LGHDT and YNNKEL (reference sequence). The V end was cut by 3 bases, the J end by 1 base, with 9 bases between. The CDR3 runs 14 residues. The CDR3 DNA reads as TGTGCCAGCAGCCAGTTCGGACAGAACACTGAAGCTTTCTTT. This encodes CASSQFGQNTEAFF.

The chain has TRBV19 and TRBJ1-5; 7 nucleotides align to TRBD1. Per the germline V gene, CDR1 is LNHDA and CDR2 is SQIVND (reference sequence). The CDR3 is made up of 17 amino acids. Trimming cost V 4 bases and J 5 bases; bases outside gene matches: 14. CDR3 sequence reads: CASSNNRGPRGDQPQHF. CDR3 in DNA: TGTGCCAGTAGTAATAACAGGGGCCCCAGAGGGGATCAGCCCCAGCATTTT.

The gene calls are TRBV9 and TRBJ2-5; possibly TRBD2 for D (6 bases). CDR3 length: 16 amino acids. The V and J ends lost 0 bases and 5 bases respectively, with 17 bases between them. Looked up from germline, CDR1 is SGDLS and CDR2 is YYNGEE. The CDR3 nucleotides are TGTGCCAGCAGCGTAGATGCGGGCCCTGGAGGGGAGACCCAGTACTTC. Residues: CASSVDAGPGGETQYF. The full variable domain, with the rest looked up from reference TRBV9 and TRBJ2-5, is DSGVTQTPKHLITATGQRVTLRCSPRSGDLSVYWYQQSLDQGLQFLIQYYNGEERAKGNILERFSAQQFPDLHSELNLSSLELGDSALYFCASSVDAGPGGETQYFGPGTRLLVL.

This chain connects TRBV4-3 to TRBJ1-2; 7 bases line up with TRBD1. The CDR3 loop spans 15 amino acids. V was pared by 0 bases and J by 5 bases, with 6 bases of the junction left unmatched. Germline loops: CDR1 LGHNA, CDR2 YSLEER. The DNA for the CDR3 is TGCGCCAGCAGCCAAGATGGGACAGTTTTATATGGCTACACCTTC. Its protein product is CASSQDGTVLYGYTF.

The CDR3 reads CASSFIAGGLGTDTQYF. The CDR3 nucleotides are TGTGCCAGCAGTTTTATCGCGGGAGGGCTCGGCACAGATACGCAGTATTTT. The genes are TRBV28 and TRBJ2-3, with TRBD2 matching 9 bases. The CDR3 runs to 17 residues. V lost 3 bases, J lost 1 base, and 8 bases stayed unmatched. Germline V gives CDR1 MDHEN, CDR2 SYDVKM. Using reference TRBV28 and TRBJ2-3 for the parts outside the CDR3, the full variable domain is DVKVTQSSRYLVKRTGEKVFLECVQDMDHENMFWYRQDPGLGLRLIYFSYDVKMKEKGDIPEGYSVSREKKERFSLILESASTNQTSMYLCASSFIAGGLGTDTQYFGPGTRLTVL.

This chain links TRBV6-1 with TRBJ1-2; 9 nucleotides agree with TRBD1. This CDR3 is built from 13 residues. Trimming cost V 3 bases and J 7 bases; bases outside gene matches: 3. Germline V gives CDR1 MNHNS, CDR2 SASEGT. Here the CDR3 DNA reads TGTGCCAGCAGTGAGAGACAGGGGGGTGGCTACACCTTC. It encodes CASSERQGGGYTF.

The rearrangement links TRBV3-1 (or the pseudogene TRBV3-2) to TRBJ2-7; 9 bases match TRBD2. V dropped 0 bases and J dropped 3; count of bases not matched to a gene: 9. Looked up from germline, CDR1 is LGHDT and CDR2 is YNNKEL (reference sequence). The CDR3 contains 17 residues. This CDR3 is CASSQEGASGNLYEQYF. CDR3 bases: TGTGCCAGCAGCCAAGAAGGGGCTAGCGGGAACCTCTACGAGCAGTACTTC.

V usage is TRBV10-3 and J usage is TRBJ2-4, with 7 bases lining up with TRBD2. Looked up from germline, CDR1 is ENHRY and CDR2 is SYGVKD. V lost 10 bases, J lost 6 bases, and 6 bases stayed unmatched. This CDR3 comprises 12 residues. The chain's CDR3 is CATQTSINIQYF. CDR3 coding DNA: TGTGCCACCCAGACTAGCATAAACATTCAGTACTTC.

This chain links TRBV7-8 with TRBJ1-6; 8 nucleotides line up with TRBD1. J lost 12 bases, V lost 5 bases, and 12 bases had no gene match. The CDR3 loop spans 15 amino acids. Germline CDR1 reads SGHVS; CDR2 reads FQNEAQ. The CDR3 here is CASSPDREVDRPLHF. The CDR3 nucleotides read TGTGCCAGCAGCCCGGACAGGGAGGTGGATCGACCCCTCCACTTT.

This chain connects TRBV4-1 to TRBJ1-2; D possibly corresponds to TRBD1 (5 bases). Per germline, CDR1 MGHRA and CDR2 YSYEKL. V was shortened by 0 bases and J by 5 bases, with 7 bases between the two germline ends. The CDR3 is 13 amino acids. The CDR3 DNA reads TGCGCCAGCAGCCAAGATCGGGGGTATGGCTACACCTTC. Translated: CASSQDRGYGYTF.

The chain has TRBV7-9 and TRBJ2-5, with TRBD2 identical over 12 bases. Germline loops: CDR1 SEHNR, CDR2 FQNEAQ (reference sequence). The CDR3 runs 15 residues. V was clipped by 3 bases and J by 4 bases; unmatched bases: 3. Written as DNA, the CDR3 is TGTGCCAGCAGCTTGGGACTAGCGGGCATAGAGACCCAGTACTTC. Its protein is CASSLGLAGIETQYF.